These T cell receptor beta chains were read from a single sample in a study of OX40 agonist ivuxolimab in advanced cancers. Clones were read by immunoSEQ multiplex PCR, and TCRdb kept only the in-frame ones, dropping some. Of about 70,000 clones in the sample, approximately 78% were seen once. Material: CD4+ or CD8+ T cells sorted from blood, obtained in a trial of the OX40 agonist ivuxolimab. The source of these receptors is an adult with an advanced solid tumor such as melanoma, head and neck, liver or kidney cancer. Each CDR3 is given without its conserved first and last residue. Not every row has a clone size; where given, it reads once, few, many or a size class.

v_call,clone_size,j_call,cdr3_aa
TRBV18,-,TRBJ1-1,ASSLTTGGITGGTEAF
TRBV5-4,-,TRBJ2-7,ASSPPGGDPQY
TRBV2,-,TRBJ2-3,ASGIRGTSTDTQY
TRBV6-4,few,TRBJ2-3,ASSATSGGATDTQY
TRBV5-1,-,TRBJ2-1,ASSFGLAGGHNEQF
TRBV6-5,-,TRBJ1-2,ASSYRGANYGYT
TRBV7-9,-,TRBJ1-5,ASSFAVEPQH
TRBV11-3,once,TRBJ2-3,ASSSGRLTDTQY
TRBV19,few,TRBJ1-2,ASSIFGEGQAREGGYT
TRBV27,-,TRBJ2-1,ASSPRTSGRIHEQF
TRBV5-1,once,TRBJ2-7,ASSLVAGGPPGYEQY
TRBV5-1,-,TRBJ2-1,ASSLQGRGEGSYNEQF
TRBV23-1,-,TRBJ1-1,ASSQSPGQGRRENTEAF
TRBV7-3,-,TRBJ2-6,ASSATRASGSPWANVLT
TRBV4-1,few,TRBJ2-1,ASAPSPNRPINEQF
TRBV13,-,TRBJ1-1,ASTPLSTGTTEAF
TRBV2,-,TRBJ2-1,ASSVEGSTYNEQF
TRBV15,-,TRBJ2-7,ATSRGALGTYEQY
TRBV11-3,once,TRBJ2-4,ASSPRALAKNIQY
TRBV11-3,-,TRBJ1-1,ASSLDSWEGDTEAF
TRBV6-5,-,TRBJ2-7,ASSYSMGTYEQY
TRBV7-9,-,TRBJ2-5,ASSLKETQY
TRBV30,-,TRBJ1-2,AWIQGGGLGYT
TRBV7-2,-,TRBJ2-7,ASSPLGEWYEQY
TRBV6-5,-,TRBJ1-1,ASSYSYGGLGTEAF
TRBV7-9,many,TRBJ2-1,ASSTNLNLVYEQF
TRBV7-9,-,TRBJ1-2,ASSLVGGSQDGYT
TRBV11-3,medium-sized,TRBJ2-1,ASSLGGAETDEQF
TRBV6-6,-,TRBJ2-7,ASTPMSGLYLEY
TRBV2,-,TRBJ2-2,ASSERLNTGELF
TRBV6-1,-,TRBJ2-7,ASSEAGEGGYEQY
TRBV2,-,TRBJ2-5,ASSEATGQGETQY
TRBV4-1,-,TRBJ2-1,ASSQGPGTSQGNEQF
TRBV7-2,-,TRBJ2-3,ASSRLADTQY
TRBV7-9,-,TRBJ1-4,ASSRTGLFEKLF
TRBV6-1,once,TRBJ2-7,ASVDRIYEQY
TRBV5-1,-,TRBJ1-4,ASSIRDRGTEKLF
TRBV11-2,-,TRBJ2-5,ASSLGLAGVGVETQY
TRBV15,-,TRBJ1-4,ATSRDQTGGLPF
TRBV6-6,-,TRBJ1-1,ASSYPGQQNTEAF
TRBV14,-,TRBJ2-7,ASSINERGKQY
TRBV2,-,TRBJ1-1,ASMVGSINTEAF
TRBV5-5,-,TRBJ2-2,ASSLFGGANTGELF
TRBV6-6,-,TRBJ2-2,ASSYAGELF
TRBV6-5,once,TRBJ2-2,ASSPLSGGTGELF
TRBV27,-,TRBJ2-7,ASSLFGGPYEQY
TRBV4-2,-,-,ASSQDSGYSSSYEQY
TRBV13,-,TRBJ1-1,ASSLRRTSNTEAF